The present entry profiles one T cell receptor beta chain with its context. No antigen is known for it. This sample is part of a study of cytomegalovirus exposure and HLA in healthy donors. Study-level results: Later on, an analysis tied approximately 17,000 TCR beta sequences to HLA alleles at 0.05 false discovery rate.

PCR amplification relied on 60 Vbeta primers (plus 13 Jbeta primers). Sequencing used immunoSEQ multiplex PCR; TCRdb keeps in-frame clones, though not all of them. The table lists 210,000 or so clones, 70% to 85% of them singletons. With 4 bases clipped from V and 0 bases from J, the junction kept 8 bases outside the gene matches. The CDR3 loop spans 17 amino acids. The germline V gene has CDR1 LNHNV and CDR2 YYDKDF (reference sequence). Specimen: PBMCs. This chain uses TRBV15 with TRBJ2-7, with 11 bases aligning to TRBD2. The clonotype originates from a woman aged 55-70 years in good health and CMV-seropositive. The CDR3 nucleotides read TGTGCCACCAGCACCTACCTACTAGCGGGGGCCTCCTACGAGCAGTACTTC. It translates to CATSTYLLAGASYEQYF.